This entry describes one TCR beta chain. Antigen unknown. This entry is derived from a study of cytomegalovirus exposure and HLA in healthy donors. Regarding the study as a whole: A missense variant in DCLRE1C was later tied to TCR beta V- and J-gene trimming.

13 Jbeta primers and 60 Vbeta primers were used for the PCR. Sequenced by immunoSEQ multiplex PCR; TCRdb stores in-frame clones only, minus some. Among approximately 140,000 clones listed, 75% to 85% were seen once. Sequenced input: PBMCs. The sequence derives from a female donor in good health and CMV-seronegative.

This CDR3 is CASSLKGVSYEQYF. As DNA, the CDR3 is TGTGCCAGCAGCTTAAAGGGGGTCTCCTACGAGCAGTACTTC. The rearrangement links TRBV5-4 to TRBJ2-7; the D gene is possibly TRBD1 (6 bases). CDR1 SGHNT and CDR2 YYREEE come from the germline V gene (reference sequence). CDR3 length: 14 amino acids. Between the trimmed V and J ends, which lost 2 bases and 0 bases, there was a span of 9 bases.